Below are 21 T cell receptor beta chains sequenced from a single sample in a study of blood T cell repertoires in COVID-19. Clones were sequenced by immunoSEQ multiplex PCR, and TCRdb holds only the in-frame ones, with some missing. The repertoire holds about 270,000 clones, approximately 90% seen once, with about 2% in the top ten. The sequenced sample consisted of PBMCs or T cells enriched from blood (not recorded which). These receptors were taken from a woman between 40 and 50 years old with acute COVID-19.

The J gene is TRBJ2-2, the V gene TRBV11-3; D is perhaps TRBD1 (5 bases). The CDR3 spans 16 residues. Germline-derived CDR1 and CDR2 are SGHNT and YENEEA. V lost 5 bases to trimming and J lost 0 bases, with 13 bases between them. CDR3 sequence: CASSPGQGANTGELFF. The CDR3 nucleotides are TGTGCCAGCAGCCCAGGACAAGGAGCGAACACCGGGGAGCTGTTTTTT. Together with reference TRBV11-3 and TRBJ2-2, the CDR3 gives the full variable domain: EAGVVQSPRYKIIEKKQPVAFWCNPISGHNTLYWYLQNLGQGPELLIRYENEEAVDDSQLPKDRFSAERLKGVDSTLKIQPAELGDSAVYLCASSPGQGANTGELFFGEGSRLTVL.

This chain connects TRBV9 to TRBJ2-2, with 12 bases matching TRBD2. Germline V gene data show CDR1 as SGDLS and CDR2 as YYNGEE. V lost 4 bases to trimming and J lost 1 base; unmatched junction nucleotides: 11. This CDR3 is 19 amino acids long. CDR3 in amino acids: CASSPMASGGALNTGELFF. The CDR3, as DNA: TGTGCCAGCAGCCCCATGGCTAGCGGGGGGGCCCTGAACACCGGGGAGCTGTTTTTT.

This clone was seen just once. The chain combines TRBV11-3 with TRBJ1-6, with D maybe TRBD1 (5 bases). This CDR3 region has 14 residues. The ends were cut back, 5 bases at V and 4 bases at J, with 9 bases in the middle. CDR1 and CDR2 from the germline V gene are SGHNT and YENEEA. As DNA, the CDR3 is TGTGCCAGCAGCATCCAGGGTTATAATTCACCCCTCCACTTT. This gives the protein CASSIQGYNSPLHF.

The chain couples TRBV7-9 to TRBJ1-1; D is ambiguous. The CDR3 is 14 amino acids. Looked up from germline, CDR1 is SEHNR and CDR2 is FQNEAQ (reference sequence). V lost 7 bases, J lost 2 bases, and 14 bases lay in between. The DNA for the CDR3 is TGTGCCAGCACCACCGGACTCCCAAACACTGAAGCTTTCTTT. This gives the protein CASTTGLPNTEAFF.

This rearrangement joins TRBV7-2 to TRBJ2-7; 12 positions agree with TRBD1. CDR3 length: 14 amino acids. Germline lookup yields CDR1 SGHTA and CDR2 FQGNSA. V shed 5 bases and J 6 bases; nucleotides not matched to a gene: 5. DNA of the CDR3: TGTGCCAGCAGCCGCGGGACAGGGGGCGGCGAGCAGTACTTC. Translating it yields CASSRGTGGGEQYF.

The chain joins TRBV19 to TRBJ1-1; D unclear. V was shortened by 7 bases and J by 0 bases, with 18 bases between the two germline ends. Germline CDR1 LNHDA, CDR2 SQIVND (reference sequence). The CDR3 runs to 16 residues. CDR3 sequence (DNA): TGTGCCAGTAACCCCCAGCCGGAGAGAGTGAACACTGAAGCTTTCTTT. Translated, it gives CASNPQPERVNTEAFF.

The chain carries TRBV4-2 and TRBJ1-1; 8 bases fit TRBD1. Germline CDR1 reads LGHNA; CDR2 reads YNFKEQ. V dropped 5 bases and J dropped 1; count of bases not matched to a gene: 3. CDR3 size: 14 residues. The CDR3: CASSFTGGNTEAFF. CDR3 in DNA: TGTGCCAGCAGCTTCACAGGGGGGAACACTGAAGCTTTCTTT.

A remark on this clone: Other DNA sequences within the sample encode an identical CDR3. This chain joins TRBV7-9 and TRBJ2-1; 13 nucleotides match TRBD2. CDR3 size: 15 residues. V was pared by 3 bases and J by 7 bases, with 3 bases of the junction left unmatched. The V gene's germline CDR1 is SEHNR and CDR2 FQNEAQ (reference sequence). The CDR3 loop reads CASSFRLAGGNEQFF. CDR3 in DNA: TGTGCCAGCAGCTTCCGACTAGCGGGGGGTAATGAGCAGTTCTTC.

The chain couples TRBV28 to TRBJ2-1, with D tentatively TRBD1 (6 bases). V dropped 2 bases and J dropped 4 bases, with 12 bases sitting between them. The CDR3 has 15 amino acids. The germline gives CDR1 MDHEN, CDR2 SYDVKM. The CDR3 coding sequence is TGTGCCAGCAGTTTAGGACAGAACCTGTACAATGAGCAGTTCTTC. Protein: CASSLGQNLYNEQFF. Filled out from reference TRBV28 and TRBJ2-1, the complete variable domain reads DVKVTQSSRYLVKRTGEKVFLECVQDMDHENMFWYRQDPGLGLRLIYFSYDVKMKEKGDIPEGYSVSREKKERFSLILESASTNQTSMYLCASSLGQNLYNEQFFGPGTRLTVL.

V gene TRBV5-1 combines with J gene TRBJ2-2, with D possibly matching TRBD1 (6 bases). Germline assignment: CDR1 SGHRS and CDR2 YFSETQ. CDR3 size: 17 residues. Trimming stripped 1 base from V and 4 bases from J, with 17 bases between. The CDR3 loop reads CASSLLNQGIRTGELFF. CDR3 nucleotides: TGCGCCAGCAGCTTGCTCAATCAGGGGATCCGCACCGGGGAGCTGTTTTTT.

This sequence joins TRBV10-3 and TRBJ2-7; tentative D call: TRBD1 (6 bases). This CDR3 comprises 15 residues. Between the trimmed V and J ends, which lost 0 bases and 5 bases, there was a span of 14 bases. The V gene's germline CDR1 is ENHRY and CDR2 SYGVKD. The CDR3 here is CAISESVQTGNEQYF. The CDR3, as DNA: TGTGCCATCAGTGAGTCGGTACAGACAGGTAACGAGCAGTACTTC.

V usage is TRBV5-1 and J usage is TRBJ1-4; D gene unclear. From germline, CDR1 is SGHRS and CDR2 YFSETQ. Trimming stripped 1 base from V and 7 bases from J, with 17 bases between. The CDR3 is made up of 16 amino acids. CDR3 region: CASSLILGSGGEKLFF. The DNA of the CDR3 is TGCGCCAGCAGCTTGATTTTAGGGAGTGGAGGTGAAAAACTGTTTTTT.

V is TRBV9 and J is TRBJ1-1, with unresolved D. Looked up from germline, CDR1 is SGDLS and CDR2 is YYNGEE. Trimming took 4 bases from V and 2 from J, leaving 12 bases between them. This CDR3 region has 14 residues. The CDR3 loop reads CASSLSPGNTEAFF. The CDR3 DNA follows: TGTGCCAGCAGCCTCTCGCCGGGAAACACTGAAGCTTTCTTT. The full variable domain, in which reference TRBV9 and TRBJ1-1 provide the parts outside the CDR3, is DSGVTQTPKHLITATGQRVTLRCSPRSGDLSVYWYQQSLDQGLQFLIQYYNGEERAKGNILERFSAQQFPDLHSELNLSSLELGDSALYFCASSLSPGNTEAFFGQGTRLTVV.

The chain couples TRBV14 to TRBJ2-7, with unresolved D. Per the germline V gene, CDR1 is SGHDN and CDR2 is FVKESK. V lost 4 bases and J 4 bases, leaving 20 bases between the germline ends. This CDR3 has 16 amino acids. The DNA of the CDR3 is TGTGCCAGCAGCCCGAGATCCTCCCCTGCCATTTACGAGCAGTACTTC. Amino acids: CASSPRSSPAIYEQYF.

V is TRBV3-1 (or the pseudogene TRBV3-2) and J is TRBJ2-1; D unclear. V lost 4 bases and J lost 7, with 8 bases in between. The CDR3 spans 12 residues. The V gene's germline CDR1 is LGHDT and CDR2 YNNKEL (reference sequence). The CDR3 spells CASSPARNEQFF. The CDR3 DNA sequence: TGTGCCAGCAGCCCCGCGCGAAATGAGCAGTTCTTC.

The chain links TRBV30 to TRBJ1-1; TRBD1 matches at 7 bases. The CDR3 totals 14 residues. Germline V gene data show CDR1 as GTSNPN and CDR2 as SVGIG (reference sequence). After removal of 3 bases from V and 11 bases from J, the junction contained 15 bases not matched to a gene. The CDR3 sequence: CAWSEGQADPGAFF. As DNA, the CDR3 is TGTGCCTGGAGCGAAGGACAGGCCGACCCTGGGGCTTTCTTT.

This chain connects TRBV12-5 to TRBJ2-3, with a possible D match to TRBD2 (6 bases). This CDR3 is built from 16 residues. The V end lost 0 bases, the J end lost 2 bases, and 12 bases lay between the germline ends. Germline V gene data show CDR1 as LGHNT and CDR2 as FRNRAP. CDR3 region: CASGLVSALATDTQYF. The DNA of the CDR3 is TGTGCTAGTGGTTTGGTATCTGCACTAGCCACAGATACGCAGTATTTT.

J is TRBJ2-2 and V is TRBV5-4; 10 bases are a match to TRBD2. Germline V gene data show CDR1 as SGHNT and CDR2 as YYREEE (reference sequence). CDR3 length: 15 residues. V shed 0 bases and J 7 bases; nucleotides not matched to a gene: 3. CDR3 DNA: TGTGCCAGCAGCTTGGGGCTAGCGGGAGTCGGGGAGCTGTTTTTT. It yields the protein CASSLGLAGVGELFF.

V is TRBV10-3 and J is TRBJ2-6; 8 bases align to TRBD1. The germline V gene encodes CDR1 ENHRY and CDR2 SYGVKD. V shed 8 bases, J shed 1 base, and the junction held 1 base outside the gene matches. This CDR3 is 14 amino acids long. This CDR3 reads CAIRTGSGANVLTF. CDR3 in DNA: TGTGCCATCCGGACAGGGTCTGGGGCCAACGTCCTGACTTTC.

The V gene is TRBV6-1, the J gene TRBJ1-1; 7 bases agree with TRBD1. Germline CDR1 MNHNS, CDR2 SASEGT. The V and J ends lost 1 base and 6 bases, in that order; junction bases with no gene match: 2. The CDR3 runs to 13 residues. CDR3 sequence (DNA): TGTGCCAGCAGTGAAGACAGGGGCGCTGAAGCTTTCTTT. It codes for CASSEDRGAEAFF.

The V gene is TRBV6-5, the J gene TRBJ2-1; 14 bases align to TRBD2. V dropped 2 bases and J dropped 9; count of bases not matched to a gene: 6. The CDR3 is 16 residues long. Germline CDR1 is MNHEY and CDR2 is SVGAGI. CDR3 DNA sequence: TGTGCCAGCAGTTACCCGACTAGCGGGGGGGCCAGTGAGCAGTTCTTC. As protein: CASSYPTSGGASEQFF.